These T cell receptor beta chains were read from a single sample in a study of shared clonotypes between healthy human individuals. Sequencing used immunoSEQ multiplex PCR; TCRdb keeps in-frame clones, though not all of them. The sample consists of fewer than 1.8 million clones, around 98.5% of them appearing once. The specimen was naive CD4+ T cells sorted from blood. Source of these receptors: a man aged 30 to 39 in good health. Both conserved end residues are part of each CDR3. The D gene is left open where the match is weak. A row's size may be missing; if present it is once, few, many or a size class.

v_gene	abundance	d_gene	j_gene	CDR3aa	CDR3nt
TRBV7-9	NA	TRBD1	TRBJ2-6	CASSPRTGVFSGANVLTF	TGTGCCAGCAGCCCGAGGACAGGGGTCTTCTCTGGGGCCAACGTCCTGACTTTC
TRBV4-1	NA	NA	TRBJ2-7	CASSFGSQRSEQYF	TGCGCCAGCAGCTTCGGGAGTCAAAGGTCCGAGCAGTACTTC
TRBV6-1	NA	NA	TRBJ1-4	CASSGLGQPNNEKLFF	TGTGCCAGCAGTGGATTAGGACAACCAAATAATGAAAAACTGTTTTTT
TRBV27	NA	TRBD2	TRBJ2-1	CASRSGRKDNEQFF	TGTGCCAGCAGAAGCGGGAGGAAAGACAATGAGCAGTTCTTC
TRBV30	NA	NA	TRBJ2-2	CAWSYRGPGGGTGELFF	TGTGCCTGGAGCTACCGCGGGCCAGGGGGAGGCACCGGGGAGCTGTTTTTT
TRBV7-2	NA	NA	TRBJ1-5	CASSLDSRNQPQHF	TGTGCCAGCAGCCTAGACAGCCGCAATCAGCCCCAGCATTTT
TRBV7-6	NA	NA	TRBJ2-2	CASSLGGRNTGELFF	TGTGCCAGCAGCTTAGGGGGGAGAAACACCGGGGAGCTGTTTTTT
TRBV18	NA	NA	TRBJ2-5	CASSPQQEIQYF	TGTGCCAGCTCGCCTCAGCAAGAGATCCAGTACTTC
TRBV7-9	NA	NA	TRBJ1-2	CASSFDSWGYTF	TGTGCCAGCAGCTTCGACAGTTGGGGCTACACCTTC
TRBV7-2	NA	NA	TRBJ2-7	CASSHGQTYEQYF	TGTGCCAGCAGTCACGGACAGACCTACGAGCAGTACTTC
TRBV14	NA	NA	TRBJ2-1	CASSPSAVSEQFF	TGTGCCAGCAGCCCGTCGGCAGTCAGTGAGCAGTTCTTC
TRBV7-2	once	NA	TRBJ2-1	CASSRYSNEQFF	TGTGCCAGCAGCCGATATTCCAATGAGCAGTTCTTC
TRBV28	once	TRBD1	TRBJ1-2	CASSPGQGLANGYTF	TGTGCCAGCAGTCCGGGACAGGGGCTAGCAAACGGCTACACCTTC
TRBV5-1	NA	NA	TRBJ2-7	CASSEESLSWEQYF	TGCGCCAGCAGCGAGGAGTCTCTCTCATGGGAGCAGTACTTC
TRBV7-9	NA	NA	TRBJ1-5	CASSPTPATPQPQHF	TGTGCCAGCAGCCCCACACCTGCAACTCCTCAGCCCCAGCATTTT
TRBV11-2	NA	TRBD2	TRBJ2-7	CASSLDRGMLAGTYEQYF	TGTGCCAGCAGCTTGGACCGAGGAATGCTAGCGGGTACCTACGAGCAGTACTTC
TRBV7-6	NA	NA	TRBJ1-1	CASSLAENTEAFF	TGTGCCAGCAGCTTAGCAGAGAACACTGAAGCTTTCTTT
TRBV5-4	NA	NA	TRBJ2-3	CASSLVRRLDTDTQYF	TGTGCCAGCAGCTTGGTGCGGCGCCTCGACACAGATACGCAGTATTTT
TRBV5-1	once	TRBD2	TRBJ2-1	CASSSSGRVNNEQFF	TGCGCCAGCAGCTCGAGCGGGAGGGTTAATAATGAGCAGTTCTTC
TRBV5-1	NA	TRBD1	TRBJ2-2	CASSLGQGQLFF	TGCGCCAGCAGCTTAGGACAGGGCCAGCTGTTTTTT
TRBV5-1	NA	TRBD1	TRBJ2-5	CASSLRVMGQRRETQYF	TGCGCCAGCAGCTTGCGTGTAATGGGACAGCGGAGGGAGACCCAGTACTTC
TRBV28	NA	NA	TRBJ2-7	CASSFRGRLDEQYF	TGTGCCAGCAGTTTCAGGGGACGGTTGGACGAGCAGTACTTC
TRBV28	NA	TRBD2	TRBJ2-1	CASSLMDLAGHNEQFF	TGTGCCAGCAGCCTCATGGACTTAGCGGGACACAATGAGCAGTTCTTC
TRBV9	NA	TRBD2	TRBJ2-5	CASSVDGTNQETQYF	TGTGCCAGCAGCGTAGATGGGACTAACCAAGAGACCCAGTACTTC
TRBV28	NA	NA	TRBJ2-7	CASSSGYPYEQYF	TGTGCCAGCAGTTCGGGCTACCCCTACGAGCAGTACTTC
TRBV6-5	NA	NA	TRBJ1-2	CASSYSSAGDYGYTF	TGTGCCAGCAGTTACTCGAGTGCAGGGGACTATGGCTACACCTTC
TRBV5-1	NA	TRBD2	TRBJ2-1	CASSKLAGVENEQFF	TGCGCCAGCAGCAAACTAGCGGGAGTGGAAAATGAGCAGTTCTTC
TRBV11-2	NA	TRBD1	TRBJ2-1	CASSPGQGRSNEQFF	TGTGCCAGCAGCCCGGGACAGGGAAGATCCAATGAGCAGTTCTTC
TRBV28	NA	NA	TRBJ2-7	CASSLTYEQYF	TGTGCCAGCAGTCTTACCTACGAGCAGTACTTC
TRBV2	NA	NA	TRBJ2-5	CASSVFGGAETQYF	TGTGCCAGCAGCGTATTTGGGGGCGCGGAGACCCAGTACTTC
TRBV5-1	NA	NA	TRBJ1-3	CASSLRGEIENTIYF	TGCGCCAGCAGCTTGCGGGGGGAAATTGAAAACACCATATATTTT
TRBV5-1	NA	NA	TRBJ1-3	CASSLASKLGNTIYF	TGCGCCAGCAGCCTGGCCTCCAAGCTTGGAAACACCATATATTTT
TRBV7-2	NA	TRBD2	TRBJ2-3	CASSLLSGAATDTQYF	TGTGCCAGCAGTCTCCTTAGCGGGGCAGCAACAGATACGCAGTATTTT